Sequencing of this TCR beta chain was carried out in a study of regulatory T cells in long-lasting Graves disease. CDR1 is MDHEN, CDR2 SYDVKM, per germline. The CDR3 is 14 amino acids. The V and J ends lost 8 bases and 5 bases respectively, with 13 bases between them. Indicated time point: newly diagnosed GD, antithyroid drugs for less than 3 months. RNA isolated from PBMCs was used to make the TCR library. All patients originated from an endocrinology department located in Xi'an, China. Arm-PCR of CDR3 regions with iRepertoire HTBI primers generated TCR beta libraries. Via MiXCR, TCRdb re-called the multiplex PCR reads, giving one row per CDR3 protein. The data contain about 300,000 distinct CDR3 sequences, 15% to 20% of them singletons. This clonotype showed up many times.

The chain joins TRBV28 to TRBJ1-6; TRBD1 might be the D (6 bases). This material consisted of peripheral blood mononuclear cells (PBMCs), taken at new diagnosis, from a patient treated with antithyroid drugs. The sequence derives from a female donor with Graves disease. The CDR3 region is CASESGQNNSPLHF. CDR3 nucleotide sequence: TGTGCCAGCGAGTCCGGACAGAATAATTCACCCCTCCACTTT.